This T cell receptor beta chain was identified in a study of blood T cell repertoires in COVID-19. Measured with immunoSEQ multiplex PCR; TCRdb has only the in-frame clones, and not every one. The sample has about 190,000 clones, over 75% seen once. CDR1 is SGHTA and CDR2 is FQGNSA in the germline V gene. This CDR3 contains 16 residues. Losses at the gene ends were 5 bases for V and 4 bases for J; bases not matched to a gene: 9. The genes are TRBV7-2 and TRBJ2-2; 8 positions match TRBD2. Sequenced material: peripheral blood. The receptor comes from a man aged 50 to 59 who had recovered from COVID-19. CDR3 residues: CASSPLPGGITGELFF. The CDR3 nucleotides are TGTGCCAGCAGCCCCCTCCCGGGAGGGATCACCGGGGAGCTGTTTTTT.